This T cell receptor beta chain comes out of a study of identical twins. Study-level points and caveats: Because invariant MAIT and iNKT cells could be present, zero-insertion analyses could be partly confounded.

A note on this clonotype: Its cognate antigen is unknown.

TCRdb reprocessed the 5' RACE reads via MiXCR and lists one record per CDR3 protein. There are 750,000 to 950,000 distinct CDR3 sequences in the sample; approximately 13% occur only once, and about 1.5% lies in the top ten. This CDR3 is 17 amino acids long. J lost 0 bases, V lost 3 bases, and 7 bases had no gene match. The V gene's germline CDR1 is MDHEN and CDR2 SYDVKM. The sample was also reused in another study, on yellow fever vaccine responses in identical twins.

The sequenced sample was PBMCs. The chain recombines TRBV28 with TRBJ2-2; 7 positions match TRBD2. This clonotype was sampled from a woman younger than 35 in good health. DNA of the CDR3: TGTGCCAGCAGTTTTCGGGGGAGGGCCGCGAACACCGGGGAGCTGTTTTTT. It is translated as CASSFRGRAANTGELFF.